The 27 T cell receptor beta chains below all came from one sample that was sequenced in a study of shared T cell receptors in the human thymus. TCRdb keeps only in-frame clones here, not all; method: immunoSEQ multiplex PCR. Of hundreds of thousands of clones listed, approximately 88% are singletons. This same sample was also taken into another study, of human thymus T cells.

Sequenced sample: thymocytes. The receptors here all came from a boy in the first two years of life with a congenital heart defect.

The chain uses TRBV19 and TRBJ1-2, with a weak D call TRBD1 (5 bases). This CDR3 is 15 amino acids long. The V end lost 3 bases, the J end lost 6 bases, and 17 bases lay between the germline ends. Germline loops: CDR1 LNHDA, CDR2 SQIVND (reference sequence). CDR3 sequence reads: CASSIAPRGEDGYTF. CDR3 DNA: TGTGCCAGTAGTATTGCCCCGCGGGGGGAGGATGGCTACACCTTC.

The rearrangement links TRBV5-6 to TRBJ1-2; D not resolved. The CDR3 has 14 residues. The V gene's germline CDR1 is SGHDT and CDR2 YYEEEE. V was shortened by 0 bases and J by 0 bases, with 6 bases between the two germline ends. This chain's CDR3 is CASSLGLSNYGYTF. DNA for the CDR3: TGTGCCAGCAGCTTGGGACTGTCTAACTATGGCTACACCTTC.

The chain employs TRBV4-2 and TRBJ2-1, with 7 nucleotides matching TRBD1. With V trimmed by 1 base and J by 5 bases, 20 bases remained unmatched. The V gene's germline CDR1 is LGHNA and CDR2 YNFKEQ. The CDR3 extends over 20 amino acids. CDR3 nucleotide sequence: TGTGCCAGCAGCCAAGCTCTGGTGGGTCTAGACAGGGAGACACACAATGAGCAGTTCTTC. It is translated as CASSQALVGLDRETHNEQFF.

The V and J genes are TRBV7-2 and TRBJ2-1; D is perhaps TRBD2 (5 bases). V was clipped by 2 bases and J by 1 base, with 18 bases between them. CDR3 length: 18 amino acids. Germline lookup yields CDR1 SGHTA and CDR2 FQGNSA. The CDR3 DNA is TGTGCCAGCAGCTTAAAGCCGGACTGGACCGTTTCCTACAATGAGCAGTTCTTC. The encoded protein is CASSLKPDWTVSYNEQFF.

This clone has a single count. This chain links TRBV18 with TRBJ2-5; possibly TRBD1 for D (5 bases). The V end was cut by 4 bases, the J end by 2 bases, with 8 bases between. The CDR3 is 13 amino acids. Germline V gene lookup returns CDR1 KGHSH and CDR2 LQKENI. The DNA for the CDR3 is TGTGCCAGCTCACAAGGACATCAAGAGACCCAGTACTTC. Protein product: CASSQGHQETQYF. Using reference TRBV18 and TRBJ2-5 for the parts outside the CDR3, the full variable domain is NAGVMQNPRHLVRRRGQEARLRCSPMKGHSHVYWYRQLPEEGLKFMVYLQKENIIDESGMPKERFSAEFPKEGPSILRIQQVVRGDSAAYFCASSQGHQETQYFGPGTRLLVL.

This clone has only one observation. The genes are TRBV2 and TRBJ1-5, with D maybe TRBD1 (6 bases). Germline CDR1 SNHLY, CDR2 FYNNEI. The CDR3 covers 14 residues. Trimming stripped 8 bases from V and 0 bases from J, with 11 bases between. CDR3: CASGQFHSNQPQHF. The CDR3, as DNA: TGTGCCAGCGGACAGTTCCATAGCAATCAGCCCCAGCATTTT.

About this clone itself: The junction and the germline gene differ at one end; a read error may be behind it. The chain combines TRBV27 with TRBJ2-1; 9 nucleotides line up with TRBD2. This CDR3 is built from 15 residues. Germline V gene data show CDR1 as MNHEY and CDR2 as SMNVEV (reference sequence). Here the CDR3 reads CASTPGSGRYTEQFF. Here the CDR3 DNA reads TGTGCCAGCACCCCGGGGAGCGGGAGGTACACTGAGCAGTTCTTC.

The CDR3 is CASSLAGGPSYNEQFF. The CDR3 DNA follows: TGTGCCAGCAGTTTAGCGGGAGGGCCCTCCTACAATGAGCAGTTCTTC. The J gene is TRBJ2-1, the V gene TRBV27; 9 positions match TRBD2. From germline, CDR1 is MNHEY and CDR2 SMNVEV (reference sequence). With V trimmed by 2 bases and J by 0 bases, 2 bases remained unmatched. CDR3 size: 16 residues.

This chain joins TRBV4-2 and TRBJ2-1; D perhaps matches TRBD1 (6 bases). CDR1 and CDR2 (germline): LGHNA, YNFKEQ. Trimming cost V 0 bases and J 4 bases, with 16 bases left between them. The CDR3 length is 17 residues. CDR3 sequence (DNA): TGTGCCAGCAGCCAAGATTATGGGACCAGGGGATACAATGAGCAGTTCTTC. It yields the protein CASSQDYGTRGYNEQFF.

V and J are TRBV14 and TRBJ2-6; possibly TRBD2 for D (6 bases). This CDR3 has 16 amino acids. CDR1 is SGHDN, CDR2 FVKESK, per germline. V was shortened by 0 bases and J by 2 bases, with 8 bases between the two germline ends. This CDR3 reads CASSQDGGPGANVLTF. The CDR3 DNA follows: TGTGCCAGCAGCCAAGATGGAGGGCCTGGGGCCAACGTCCTGACTTTC.

The CDR3: CASSLVTESYEQYF. CDR3 nucleotides: TGTGCCAGCAGCTTAGTCACGGAGTCCTACGAGCAGTACTTC. This chain joins TRBV11-2 and TRBJ2-7; D is uncertain. Germline CDR1 and CDR2: SGHAT and FQNNGV. The CDR3 loop spans 14 amino acids. V was shortened by 1 base and J by 1 base, with 8 bases between the two germline ends.

The V and J genes are TRBV7-6 and TRBJ2-2; 8 nucleotides match TRBD2. This CDR3 is 18 amino acids long. Germline lookup yields CDR1 SGHVS and CDR2 FNYEAQ. V was pared by 2 bases and J by 4 bases, with 12 bases of the junction left unmatched. CDR3 amino acids: CASSLRAGASGTTGELFF. CDR3 nucleotide sequence: TGTGCCAGCAGCTTAAGAGCGGGAGCATCTGGAACCACCGGGGAGCTGTTTTTT. Based on the CDR3 plus reference TRBV7-6 and TRBJ2-2, the full variable domain is GAGVSQSPRYKVTKRGQDVALRCDPISGHVSLYWYRQALGQGPEFLTYFNYEAQQDKSGLPNDRFSAERPEGSISTLTIQRTEQRDSAMYRCASSLRAGASGTTGELFFGEGSRLTVL.

In this sample, this clone turned up a few times. The chain couples TRBV7-9 to TRBJ2-7; 9 nucleotides line up with TRBD1. CDR3 size: 14 residues. V lost 6 bases to trimming and J lost 2 bases; unmatched junction nucleotides: 5. Germline loops: CDR1 SEHNR, CDR2 FQNEAQ (reference sequence). This CDR3 reads CASSSGTGTYEQYF. In DNA form, the CDR3 reads TGTGCCAGCAGTTCCGGGACAGGGACCTACGAGCAGTACTTC.

V gene TRBV19 combines with J gene TRBJ2-7; possible D gene TRBD2, 6 bases. The CDR3 length is 17 residues. The ends were cut back, 5 bases at V and 3 bases at J, with 23 bases in the middle. The germline V gene has CDR1 LNHDA and CDR2 SQIVND (reference sequence). CDR3 DNA sequence: TGTGCCAGTAGTCCCTGGGACTCCTCCCATCTTGACTACGAGCAGTACTTC. It encodes CASSPWDSSHLDYEQYF.

The chain is built from TRBV28 and TRBJ2-2; 8 nucleotides align to TRBD2. This CDR3 has 16 residues. J gave up 6 bases and V 6 bases, and 12 bases lay outside the gene matches. Per germline, CDR1 MDHEN and CDR2 SYDVKM. The CDR3 spells CASSPGVRGRPGELFF. CDR3 nucleotides: TGTGCCAGCAGCCCTGGGGTTCGCGGGAGGCCCGGGGAGCTGTTTTTT.

The V call is TRBV4-3, the J call TRBJ2-3, with TRBD2 identical over 13 bases. This CDR3 spans 18 amino acids. Germline-derived CDR1 and CDR2 are LGHNA and YSLEER. V shed 0 bases and J 8 bases; nucleotides not matched to a gene: 11. The CDR3 spells CASSQDGTSGIPLGTQYF. Here the CDR3 DNA reads TGCGCCAGCAGCCAAGATGGGACTAGCGGGATCCCTCTGGGTACGCAGTATTTT.

This clone was counted between two and nine times. The chain couples TRBV4-2 to TRBJ2-1, with D uncertain. Trimming shortened V by 0 bases and J by 1 base, and 10 bases separated the two germline ends. The CDR3 extends over 16 amino acids. Germline V gives CDR1 LGHNA, CDR2 YNFKEQ. This chain's CDR3 is CASSQDRRVSYNEQFF. Here the CDR3 DNA reads TGTGCCAGCAGCCAAGATCGCCGGGTATCCTACAATGAGCAGTTCTTC.

This chain uses TRBV11-2 with TRBJ2-2, with D maybe TRBD1 (6 bases). V was trimmed by 5 bases and J by 5 bases, leaving 27 bases between them. Germline CDR1 reads SGHAT; CDR2 reads FQNNGV. The CDR3 loop spans 19 amino acids. The CDR3 is CASSPRTQGYEGRTGELFF. In nucleotides, the CDR3 is TGTGCCAGCAGCCCCCGTACACAGGGATATGAAGGAAGGACCGGGGAGCTGTTTTTT.

The chain joins TRBV10-1 to TRBJ2-1; the match to TRBD2 covers 8 bases. The CDR3 spans 16 residues. Germline CDR1 reads WNHNN; CDR2 reads SYGVQD (reference sequence). The trim removed 5 bases at V and 1 base at J, leaving 7 bases unmatched. The CDR3 sequence: CASSPSGLFSYNEQFF. The DNA for the CDR3 is TGCGCCAGCAGTCCTAGCGGGTTATTTTCCTACAATGAGCAGTTCTTC.

This sequence joins TRBV4-1 and TRBJ2-4, with D possibly TRBD2 on 6 matching bases. Germline V CDR1 and CDR2: MGHRA, YSYEKL. The CDR3 spans 17 residues. Trimming removed 1 base at V and 0 bases at J, with 13 bases between. The CDR3 loop is CASSQAGGELAKNIQYF. Here the CDR3 DNA reads TGCGCCAGCAGCCAAGCGGGCGGGGAACTAGCCAAAAACATTCAGTACTTC.

This clone was seen once. The rearrangement links TRBV7-9 to TRBJ2-1; D unresolved. Germline-derived CDR1 and CDR2 are SEHNR and FQNEAQ (reference sequence). This CDR3 is 18 amino acids long. Trimming took 0 bases from V and 0 from J, leaving 15 bases between them. In DNA form, the CDR3 reads TGTGCCAGCAGCTTAGCGAGAGAAAGGCTAGTCTCCTACAATGAGCAGTTCTTC. It codes for CASSLARERLVSYNEQFF. Full variable domain (missing parts from reference TRBV7-9 and TRBJ2-1): DTGVSQNPRHKITKRGQNVTFRCDPISEHNRLYWYRQTLGQGPEFLTYFQNEAQLEKSRLLSDRFSAERPKGSFSTLEIQRTEQGDSAMYLCASSLARERLVSYNEQFFGPGTRLTVL.

The chain combines TRBV5-1 with TRBJ2-7; 8 nucleotides agree with TRBD2. CDR1 is SGHRS and CDR2 is YFSETQ in the germline V gene. This CDR3 has 20 amino acids. After removal of 4 bases from V and 6 bases from J, the junction contained 27 bases not matched to a gene. The CDR3 here is CASSEEVSDSRLARSGEQYF. CDR3 DNA sequence: TGCGCCAGCAGCGAGGAGGTCTCAGACAGTAGACTAGCGCGATCTGGCGAGCAGTACTTC.

This chain uses TRBV5-8 with TRBJ1-2, with a weak D call TRBD1 (5 bases). Germline assignment: CDR1 SGHTS and CDR2 YDEGEE. The V gene lost 5 bases and the J gene lost 4 bases, with 33 bases spanning the gap. This CDR3 region has 20 residues. The CDR3 coding sequence is TGTGCCAGCAGTTCCCTGACAGCCCCTGCTCCCCGCATTCCATTCTATGGCTACACCTTC. Protein: CASSSLTAPAPRIPFYGYTF.

The chain is built from TRBV11-2 and TRBJ2-1; 12 nucleotides match TRBD2. V dropped 4 bases and J dropped 8; count of bases not matched to a gene: 6. This CDR3 has 15 amino acids. CDR1 SGHAT and CDR2 FQNNGV come from the germline V gene. The CDR3 DNA sequence: TGTGCCAGCAGCTCTAGCGGGAGGGCCTCGGATGAGCAGTTCTTC. Translation gives CASSSSGRASDEQFF.

This clone was observed a single time. CDR3 sequence reads: CASSAYDRGPSHNEKLFF. The CDR3, as DNA: TGTGCCAGCAGCGCCTACGACAGGGGGCCGTCGCATAATGAAAAACTGTTTTTT. The chain has TRBV7-6 and TRBJ1-4; TRBD1 matches at 10 bases. This CDR3 comprises 18 residues. V shed 5 bases, J shed 4 bases, and the junction held 13 bases outside the gene matches. The V gene's germline CDR1 is SGHVS and CDR2 FNYEAQ.

The chain has TRBV7-9 and TRBJ2-7; 8 bases match TRBD2. Germline values: CDR1 SEHNR, CDR2 FQNEAQ (reference sequence). J was trimmed by 3 bases and V by 5 bases; bases with no gene match: 6. The length of the CDR3 is 14 residues. The DNA of the CDR3 is TGTGCCAGCAGCCGGGGGGGAGGGCGCTACGAGCAGTACTTC. It codes for CASSRGGGRYEQYF.

The chain joins TRBV4-2 to TRBJ2-3; 8 bases agree with TRBD2. The CDR3 covers 16 residues. V was pared by 4 bases and J by 8 bases, with 14 bases of the junction left unmatched. Germline CDR1 reads LGHNA; CDR2 reads YNFKEQ. CDR3 sequence (DNA): TGTGCCAGCAGCCCGTGGGGACTAGGAGAAATAGGTACGCAGTATTTT. This encodes CASSPWGLGEIGTQYF.